Given below is one T cell receptor beta chain in context. This specimen comes from a study of OX40 agonist ivuxolimab in advanced cancers. V dropped 5 bases and J dropped 9 bases, with 19 bases sitting between them. The CDR3 covers 15 residues. CDR1 is SEHNR, CDR2 FQNEAQ, per germline (reference sequence). Measured with immunoSEQ multiplex PCR; TCRdb has only the in-frame clones, and not every one. This table holds approximately 40,000 clones, 92% found once. This sample comprised CD4+ or CD8+ T cells sorted from blood, obtained in a trial of the OX40 agonist ivuxolimab. This sequence was found in an adult with an advanced solid tumor such as melanoma, head and neck, liver or kidney cancer. This sequence joins TRBV7-9 and TRBJ2-2; possibly TRBD1 for D (6 bases). CDR3 bases: TGTGCCAGCAGCCCGTGGGACACCTACGACCGGGAGCTGTTTTTT. Protein product: CASSPWDTYDRELFF.